This T cell receptor (beta chain) is drawn from a study of beta chain features in type 1 diabetes. This clone was counted between two and nine times. The CDR3 consists of 11 residues. The germline V and J ends were trimmed by 10 bases and 7 bases, with 10 bases remaining between them. The germline V gene has CDR1 MNHNY and CDR2 SVGAGI (reference sequence). Stem cell-like memory, regulatory, central memory and naive CD4+ cells were sorted via CD45RO/CCR7/CD25/CD127/CD95/CD27. Investigators reverse transcribed all isolated RNA, so they sequenced expressed TCRB transcripts. Profiling relied on immunoSEQ multiplex PCR, and the TCRdb table lists in-frame clones only, not all of them. In the table there are 150,000 or so clones, approximately 9.8% of which are singletons.

V and J are TRBV6-6 and TRBJ2-2; no clear D. The sequenced material came from central memory CD4+ T cells from blood. The TCR was taken from a woman between 35 and 50 years old in good health. DNA for the CDR3: TGTGCCACCACCTACGACGGGGAGCTGTTTTTT. This gives the protein CATTYDGELFF.